This record concerns one T cell receptor beta chain sequence. The antigen remains unidentified. Trimming cost V 6 bases and J 9 bases, with 27 bases left between them. CDR1 and CDR2 from the germline V gene are DFQATT and SNEGSKA (reference sequence). The length of the CDR3 is 16 residues. The record originates from a study of post-analysis software for immune sequencing data. Turning to the study itself: The courses of disease that were included comprised relapsing-remitting, secondary progressive and progressive-relapsing multiple sclerosis. Overall study findings and caveats: Comparison of patients with controls showed 5 or 6 TRBV segments more frequent in patients, TRBV5-6, TRBV5-1 and TRBV20-1 among them.

Unique molecular identifiers were present in the TCR beta cDNA libraries. TCRdb recomputed calls from the PCR reads with MiXCR, one row per CDR3 protein. The sample contains roughly 620,000 distinct CDR3 sequences, around 44% of which appear only once. This clonotype was sampled from a girl under 18 with multiple sclerosis. This sequence joins TRBV20-1 and TRBJ2-1; D might be TRBD1 or TRBD2, each matching 7 bases. The sequencing sample was made of blood. CDR3 DNA: TGCAGTGCCAGGGGGGGGACTGGCGGGGGACTTGGTGAGCAGTTCTTC. This gives the protein CSARGGTGGGLGEQFF.